This T cell receptor (beta chain) comes out of a study of blood T cell repertoires in COVID-19. Clones were read by immunoSEQ multiplex PCR, and TCRdb kept only the in-frame ones, dropping some. The data contain roughly 230,000 clones, 65% to 85% of them singletons. The sequence was collected from a man in his forties or fifties who had recovered from COVID-19. Sequenced: PBMCs or T cells enriched from blood (not recorded which).

CDR3 loop: CASSFQGAWNTEAFF. The CDR3 DNA reads TGTGCCTCATCTTTCCAGGGGGCTTGGAACACTGAAGCTTTCTTT. The chain is built from TRBV19 and TRBJ1-1, with 8 bases aligning to TRBD1. Germline V gene sequence: CDR1 LNHDA, CDR2 SQIVND (reference sequence). After removal of 11 bases from V and 1 base from J, the junction contained 12 bases not matched to a gene. CDR3 length equals 15 residues.